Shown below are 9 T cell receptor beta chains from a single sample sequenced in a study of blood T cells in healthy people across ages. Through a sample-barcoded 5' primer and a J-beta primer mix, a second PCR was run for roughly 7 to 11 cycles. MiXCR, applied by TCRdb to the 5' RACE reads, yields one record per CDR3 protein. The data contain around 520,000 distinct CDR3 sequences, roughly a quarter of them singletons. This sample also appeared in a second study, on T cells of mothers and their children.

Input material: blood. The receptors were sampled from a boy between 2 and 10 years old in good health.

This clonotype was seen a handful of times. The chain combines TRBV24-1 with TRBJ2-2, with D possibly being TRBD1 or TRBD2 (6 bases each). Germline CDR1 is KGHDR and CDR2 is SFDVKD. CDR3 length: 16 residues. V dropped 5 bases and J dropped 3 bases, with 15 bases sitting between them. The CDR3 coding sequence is TGTGCCACCAGTGCCGCACCGGGGGCGGACACCGGGGAGCTGTTTTTT. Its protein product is CATSAAPGADTGELFF.

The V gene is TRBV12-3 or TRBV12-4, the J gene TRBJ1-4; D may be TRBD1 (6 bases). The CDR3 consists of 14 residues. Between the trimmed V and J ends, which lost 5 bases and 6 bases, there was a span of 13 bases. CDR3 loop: CASSPTGSDEKLFF. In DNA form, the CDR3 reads TGTGCCAGCAGTCCGACAGGTTCGGATGAAAAACTGTTTTTT.

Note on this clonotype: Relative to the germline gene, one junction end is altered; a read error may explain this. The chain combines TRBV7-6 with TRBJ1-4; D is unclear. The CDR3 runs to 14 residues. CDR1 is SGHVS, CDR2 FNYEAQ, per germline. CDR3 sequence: CASSGGWGDEELFF. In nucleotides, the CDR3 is TGTGCCAGCAGCGGAGGTTGGGGTGATGAAGAACTGTTTTTT.

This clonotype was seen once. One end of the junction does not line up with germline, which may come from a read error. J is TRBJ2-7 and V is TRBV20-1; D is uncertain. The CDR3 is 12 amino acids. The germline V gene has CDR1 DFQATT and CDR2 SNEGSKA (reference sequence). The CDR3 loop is CSAEVISYERYF. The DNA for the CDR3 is TGCAGTGCCGAGGTTATATCCTACGAGCGGTACTTC.

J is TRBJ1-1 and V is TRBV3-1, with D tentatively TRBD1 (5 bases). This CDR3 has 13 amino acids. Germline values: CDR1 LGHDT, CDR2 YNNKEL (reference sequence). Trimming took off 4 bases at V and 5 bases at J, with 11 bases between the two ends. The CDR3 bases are TGTGCCAGCAGCCCCGCCAGGGCGACTGAAGCTTTCTTT. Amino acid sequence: CASSPARATEAFF.

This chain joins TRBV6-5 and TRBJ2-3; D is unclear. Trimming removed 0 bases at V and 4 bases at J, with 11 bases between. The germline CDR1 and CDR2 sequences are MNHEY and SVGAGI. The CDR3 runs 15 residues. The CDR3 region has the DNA TGTGCCAGCAGTTACTCGACGCCCTTACCAGATACGCAGTATTTT. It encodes CASSYSTPLPDTQYF.

The CDR3 sequence: CASGLGRTYEQYF. CDR3 coding DNA: TGTGCTAGTGGTTTAGGGCGCACCTACGAGCAGTACTTC. The rearrangement links TRBV12-5 to TRBJ2-5, with D unclear. The J call may be faulty, since TRBJ2-7 better matches the DNA end. Germline CDR1 reads LGHNT; CDR2 reads FRNRAP. The CDR3 runs 13 residues.

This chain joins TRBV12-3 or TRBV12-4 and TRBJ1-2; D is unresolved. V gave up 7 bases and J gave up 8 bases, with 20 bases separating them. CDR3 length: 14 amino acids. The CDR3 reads CASIQGSGFGGYTF. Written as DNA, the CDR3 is TGTGCCAGCATCCAAGGGTCGGGGTTCGGGGGCTACACCTTC.

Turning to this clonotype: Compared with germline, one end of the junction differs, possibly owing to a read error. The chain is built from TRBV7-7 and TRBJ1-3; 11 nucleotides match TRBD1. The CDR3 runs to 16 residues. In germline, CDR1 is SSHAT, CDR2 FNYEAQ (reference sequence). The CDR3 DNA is TGTGCTAGCAGCCGGGACAGGGGGTTAACTGGAAACACCATATATTTT. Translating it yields CASSRDRGLTGNTIYF.